These T cell receptor beta chains were read from a single sample in a study of blood T cell repertoires in COVID-19. The assay was immunoSEQ multiplex PCR, and TCRdb's table has in-frame clones only and misses some. The sample lists roughly 70,000 clones, about 90% occurring once. The specimen was peripheral blood. The receptors derive from a woman aged 80 or over with active COVID-19. CDR3s include the opening cysteine and the closing phenylalanine or tryptophan. D genes are given only for firm matches. Clone size is given for some rows only: seen once, a few or many times, or a class if the clone is expanded.

cdr3_nt	cdr3_aa	cdr3_length	j_call	clone_size	v_call	d_call
TGTGCCAGCAGTCCCCGGGACACCTCGAGCTCCTACAATGAGCAGTTCTTC	CASSPRDTSSSYNEQFF	17	TRBJ2-1	NA	TRBV6-2/TRBV6-3	NA
TGTGCCAGCTCACCTAGGTTCGGCGGACAACCGAACACTGAAGCTTTCTTT	CASSPRFGGQPNTEAFF	17	TRBJ1-1	NA	TRBV18	NA
TGTGCCAGCAGCCGCCGGGAAAAGCAGTACTTC	CASSRREKQYF	11	TRBJ2-7	NA	TRBV11-2	NA
TGTGCCAGTACTCTTGGACTAGCGGGAGGACGGGGACGCACAGATACGCAGTATTTT	CASTLGLAGGRGRTDTQYF	19	TRBJ2-3	once	TRBV19	TRBD2
TGTGCCAGCAGCTCTAATAGGGGCACCGAGACCCAGTACTTC	CASSSNRGTETQYF	14	TRBJ2-5	NA	TRBV7-2	NA
TGTGCCAGCAGCTATGGACAGGGGAATGGGGGAGATGAAAAACTGTTTTTT	CASSYGQGNGGDEKLFF	17	TRBJ1-4	NA	TRBV4-2	TRBD1
TGTGCCAGCAGCCTAACAGAAAGGGGACTCTATGGCTACACCTTC	CASSLTERGLYGYTF	15	TRBJ1-2	NA	TRBV5-6	NA
TGTGCCAACGGGAGGGGGAATCAGCCCCAGCATTTT	CANGRGNQPQHF	12	TRBJ1-5	few	TRBV28	NA
TGTGCCAGCAGCGTAGGGAGCGGGAGTAACGAGCAGTACTTC	CASSVGSGSNEQYF	14	TRBJ2-7	NA	TRBV9	TRBD2
TGTGCCAGCAGCCCGAGATCAGGGGATGGTGTTGGCTACACCTTC	CASSPRSGDGVGYTF	15	TRBJ1-2	NA	TRBV9	NA
TGTGCCAGAAGCTTGAGCGGGACGGACACCGGGGAGCTGTTTTTT	CARSLSGTDTGELFF	15	TRBJ2-2	NA	TRBV5-3	TRBD2
TGTGCCACTCAGGACACCTGGGCTTCCTACGAGCAGTACTTC	CATQDTWASYEQYF	14	TRBJ2-7	once	TRBV24-1	NA
TGTGCCAGCAGCCAAGGGGCTTGGACCCAGTACTTC	CASSQGAWTQYF	12	TRBJ2-5	few	TRBV14	NA
TGCGCCAGCAGCCAGGGACTTTCAGATACGCAGTATTTT	CASSQGLSDTQYF	13	TRBJ2-3	NA	TRBV5-1	NA
TGTGCCAGCAGTTTAAGAGTAGGCGGTAATAATGAGCAGTTCTTC	CASSLRVGGNNEQFF	15	TRBJ2-1	NA	TRBV28	NA
TGTGCCAGCAGCCAAGATCCGGGACAGGGAAACATTCAGTACTTC	CASSQDPGQGNIQYF	15	TRBJ2-4	once	TRBV14	TRBD1
TGTGCCAGTAGTATAAGGACTAGCGGGAGGGAAGGACAGCAGTTCTTC	CASSIRTSGREGQQFF	16	TRBJ2-1	NA	TRBV19	TRBD2
TGTGCCAGCAGCTTTGGGCAGGATACGCAGTATTTT	CASSFGQDTQYF	12	TRBJ2-3	NA	TRBV7-9	NA
TGTGCCAGCACTAGCACAGGGTTCAATGAGCAGTTCTTC	CASTSTGFNEQFF	13	TRBJ2-1	few	TRBV2	NA
TGTGCCAGCAGCCGCTGGGGACGGGAGAGCACCGGGGAGCTGTTTTTT	CASSRWGRESTGELFF	16	TRBJ2-2	NA	TRBV7-3	NA
TGTGCCACGAGGACTAGCGGGTGGACCGGGGAGCTGTTTTTT	CATRTSGWTGELFF	14	TRBJ2-2	NA	TRBV24-1	TRBD2
TGTGCCAGCAGCCGGCGGACAGATACCTACGAGCAGTACTTC	CASSRRTDTYEQYF	14	TRBJ2-7	NA	TRBV7-6	NA
TGCGCCAGCAGCTTAGGACAGGGGGGCAGCAATCAGCCCCAGCATTTT	CASSLGQGGSNQPQHF	16	TRBJ1-5	NA	TRBV5-1	TRBD1
TGTGCCAGCAGCCGCCTAGTAGCGGGAGGCCCCGGGAGCCAGTACTTC	CASSRLVAGGPGSQYF	16	TRBJ2-5	few	TRBV7-9	TRBD2
TGTGCCAGCAGCTTTAATAGACTAGCGGGAGACCTTGACAATGAGCAGTTCTTC	CASSFNRLAGDLDNEQFF	18	TRBJ2-1	NA	TRBV7-6	TRBD2
TGTGCCAGCAGCTCTCTGGGAGTCACGGGCTATGGCTACACCTTC	CASSSLGVTGYGYTF	15	TRBJ1-2	NA	TRBV7-8	NA
TGTGCCAGCAGTGAGGGTCAGCCCCAGCATTTT	CASSEGQPQHF	11	TRBJ1-5	NA	TRBV28	NA
TGTGCCAGCAGCCCCGGAGTAGCGGGTTCCTACGAGCAGTACTTC	CASSPGVAGSYEQYF	15	TRBJ2-7	NA	TRBV7-3	TRBD2
TGTGCCATCGGGAGACTAGCGGGCACTTACAATGAGCAGTTCTTC	CAIGRLAGTYNEQFF	15	TRBJ2-1	NA	TRBV10-3	TRBD2
TGTGCCAGCAGCAAATATGGGGGGACTAGGACAGACCTAAACAGTTCTAACTATGGCTACACCTTC	CASSKYGGTRTDLNSSNYGYTF	22	TRBJ1-2	NA	TRBV21-1	NA
TGTGCCAGTAGTTCTAGAATAGGACTAGCGGGACTCGAGCAGTACTTC	CASSSRIGLAGLEQYF	16	TRBJ2-7	NA	TRBV27	TRBD2
TGCGCCAGCAGCAAGATGGGGGGATCGGGAAAGACTGGAAACACCATATATTTT	CASSKMGGSGKTGNTIYF	18	TRBJ1-3	NA	TRBV5-1	NA